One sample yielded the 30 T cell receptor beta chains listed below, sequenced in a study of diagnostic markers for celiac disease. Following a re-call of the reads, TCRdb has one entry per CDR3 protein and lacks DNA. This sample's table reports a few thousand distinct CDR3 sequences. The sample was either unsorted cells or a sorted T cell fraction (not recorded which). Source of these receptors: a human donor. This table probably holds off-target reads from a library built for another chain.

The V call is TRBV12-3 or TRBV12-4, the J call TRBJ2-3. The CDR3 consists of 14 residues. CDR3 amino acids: CASSLNPSTDTQYF.

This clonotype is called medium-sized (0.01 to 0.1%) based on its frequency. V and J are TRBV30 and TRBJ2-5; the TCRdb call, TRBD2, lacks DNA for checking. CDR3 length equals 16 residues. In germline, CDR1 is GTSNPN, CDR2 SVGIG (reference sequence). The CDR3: CAWSPSGRLTKETQYF.

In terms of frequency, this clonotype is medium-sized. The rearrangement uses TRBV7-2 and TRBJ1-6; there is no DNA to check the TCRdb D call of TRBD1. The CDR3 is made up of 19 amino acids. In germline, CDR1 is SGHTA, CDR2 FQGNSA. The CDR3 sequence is CASSLVPGTGGASNSPLHF.

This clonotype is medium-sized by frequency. The CDR3 here is CASSPLQDRGLLVTGNTIYF. This chain joins TRBV18 and TRBJ1-3; TCRdb calls TRBD1, which cannot be checked without DNA. CDR3 length equals 20 residues. Germline CDR1 KGHSH, CDR2 LQKENI.

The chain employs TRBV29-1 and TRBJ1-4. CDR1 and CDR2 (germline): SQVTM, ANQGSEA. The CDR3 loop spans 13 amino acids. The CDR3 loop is CSAAAGLNEKLFF. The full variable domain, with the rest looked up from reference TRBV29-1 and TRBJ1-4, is SAVISQKPSRDICQRGTSLTIQCQVDSQVTMMFWYRQQPGQSLTLIATANQGSEATYESGFVIDKFPISRPNLTFSTLTVSNMSPEDSSIYLCSAAAGLNEKLFFGSGTQLSVL.

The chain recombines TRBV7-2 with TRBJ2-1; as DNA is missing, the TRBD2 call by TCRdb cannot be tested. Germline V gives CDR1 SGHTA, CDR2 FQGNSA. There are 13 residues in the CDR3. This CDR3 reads CASSFLLGPEQFF.

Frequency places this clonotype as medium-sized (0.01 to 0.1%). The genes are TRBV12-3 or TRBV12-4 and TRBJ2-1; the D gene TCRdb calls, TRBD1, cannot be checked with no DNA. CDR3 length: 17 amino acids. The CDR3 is CASSPHPGVSGGNEQFF.

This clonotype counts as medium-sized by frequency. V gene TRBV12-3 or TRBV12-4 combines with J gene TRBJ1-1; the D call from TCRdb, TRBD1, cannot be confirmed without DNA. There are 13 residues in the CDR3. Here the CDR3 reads CASSDRGGTEAFF.

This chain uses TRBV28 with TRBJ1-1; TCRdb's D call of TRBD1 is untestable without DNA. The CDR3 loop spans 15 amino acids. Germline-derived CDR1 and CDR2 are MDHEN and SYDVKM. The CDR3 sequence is CASWSPGRPGTEAFF.

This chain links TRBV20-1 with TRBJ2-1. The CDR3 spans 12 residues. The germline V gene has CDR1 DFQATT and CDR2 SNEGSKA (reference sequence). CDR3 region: CSAPKWDNEQFF.

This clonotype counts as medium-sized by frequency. CDR3: CASSQLGGGYEQYF. The chain recombines TRBV12-3 or TRBV12-4 with TRBJ2-7; absent DNA, TCRdb's TRBD2 call cannot be checked. The CDR3 is 14 residues long.

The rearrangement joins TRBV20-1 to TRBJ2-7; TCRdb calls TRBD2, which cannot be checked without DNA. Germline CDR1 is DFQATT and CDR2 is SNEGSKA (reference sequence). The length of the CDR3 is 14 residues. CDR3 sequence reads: CSAGTSGRKNEQYF.

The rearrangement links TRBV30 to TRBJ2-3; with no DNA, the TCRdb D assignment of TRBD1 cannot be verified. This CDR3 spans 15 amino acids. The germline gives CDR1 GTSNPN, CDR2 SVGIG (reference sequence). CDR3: CAWTPGTALPDTQYF.

CDR3 sequence reads: CSARDIREADSPLHF. This chain joins TRBV20-1 and TRBJ1-6; TCRdb names TRBD1, which stays unverified in the absence of DNA. This CDR3 contains 15 residues. CDR1 is DFQATT, CDR2 SNEGSKA, per germline (reference sequence).

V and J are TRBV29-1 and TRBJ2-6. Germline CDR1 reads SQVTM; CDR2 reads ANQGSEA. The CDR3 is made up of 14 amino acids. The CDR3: CSVEVSSGANVLTF. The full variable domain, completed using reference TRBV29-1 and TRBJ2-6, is SAVISQKPSRDICQRGTSLTIQCQVDSQVTMMFWYRQQPGQSLTLIATANQGSEATYESGFVIDKFPISRPNLTFSTLTVSNMSPEDSSIYLCSVEVSSGANVLTFGAGSRLTVL.

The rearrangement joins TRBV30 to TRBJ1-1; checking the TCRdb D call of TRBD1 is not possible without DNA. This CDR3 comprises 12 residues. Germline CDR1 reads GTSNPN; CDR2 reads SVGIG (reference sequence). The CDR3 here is CAWEGQNTEAFF. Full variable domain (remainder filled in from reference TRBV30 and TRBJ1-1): SQTIHQWPATLVQPVGSPLSLECTVEGTSNPNLYWYRQAAGRGLQLLFYSVGIGQISSEVPQNLSASRPQDRQFILSSKKLLLSDSGFYLCAWEGQNTEAFFGQGTRLTVV.

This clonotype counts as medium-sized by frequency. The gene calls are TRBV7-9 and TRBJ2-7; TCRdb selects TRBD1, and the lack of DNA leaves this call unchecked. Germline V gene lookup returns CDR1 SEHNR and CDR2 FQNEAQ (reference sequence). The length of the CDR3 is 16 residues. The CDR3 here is CASSLKRMQGSYEQYF.

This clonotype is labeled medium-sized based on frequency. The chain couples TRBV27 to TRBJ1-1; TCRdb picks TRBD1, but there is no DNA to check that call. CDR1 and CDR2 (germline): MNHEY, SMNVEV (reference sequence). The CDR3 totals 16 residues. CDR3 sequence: CASSPFPRTGNTEAFF.

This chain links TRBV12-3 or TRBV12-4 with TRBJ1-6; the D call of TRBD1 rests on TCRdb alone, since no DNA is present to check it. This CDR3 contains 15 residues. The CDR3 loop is CASSFSQGYNSPLHF.

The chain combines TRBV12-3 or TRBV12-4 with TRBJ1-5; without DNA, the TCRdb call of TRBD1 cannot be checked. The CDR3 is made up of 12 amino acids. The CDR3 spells CASKGSNQPQHF.

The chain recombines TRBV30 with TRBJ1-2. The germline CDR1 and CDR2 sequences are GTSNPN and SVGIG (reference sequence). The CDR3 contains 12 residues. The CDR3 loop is CAWLSGKDGYTF.

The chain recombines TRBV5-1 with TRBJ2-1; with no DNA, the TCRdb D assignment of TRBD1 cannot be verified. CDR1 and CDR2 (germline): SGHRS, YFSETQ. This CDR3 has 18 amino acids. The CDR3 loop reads CASSLFIQGGASYNEQFF.

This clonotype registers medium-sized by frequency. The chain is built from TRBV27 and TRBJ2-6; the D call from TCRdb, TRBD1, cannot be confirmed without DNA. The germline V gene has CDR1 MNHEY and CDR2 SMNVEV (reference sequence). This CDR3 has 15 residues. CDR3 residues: CASSPQGAGANVLTF.

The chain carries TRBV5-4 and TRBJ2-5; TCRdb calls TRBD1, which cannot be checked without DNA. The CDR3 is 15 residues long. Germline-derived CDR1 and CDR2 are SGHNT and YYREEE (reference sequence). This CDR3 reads CASSPGTLGWETQYF.

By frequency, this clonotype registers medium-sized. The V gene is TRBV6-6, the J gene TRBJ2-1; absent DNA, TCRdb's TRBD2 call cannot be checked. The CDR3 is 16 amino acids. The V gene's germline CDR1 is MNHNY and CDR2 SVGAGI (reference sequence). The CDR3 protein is CASSYRRDYTAGEQFF.

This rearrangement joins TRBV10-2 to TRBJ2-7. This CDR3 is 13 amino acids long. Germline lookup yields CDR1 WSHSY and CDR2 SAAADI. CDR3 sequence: CASSESPRREQYF.

The CDR3 is CASSPHRGSNEKLFF. The chain employs TRBV5-1 and TRBJ1-4; TCRdb outputs TRBD1, but without DNA this stays unchecked. The germline V gene encodes CDR1 SGHRS and CDR2 YFSETQ. The CDR3 length is 15 residues.

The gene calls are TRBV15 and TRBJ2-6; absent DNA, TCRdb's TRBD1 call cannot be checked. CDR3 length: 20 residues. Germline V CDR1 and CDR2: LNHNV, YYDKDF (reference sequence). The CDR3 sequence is CATSRYRTGGYSSGANVLTF.

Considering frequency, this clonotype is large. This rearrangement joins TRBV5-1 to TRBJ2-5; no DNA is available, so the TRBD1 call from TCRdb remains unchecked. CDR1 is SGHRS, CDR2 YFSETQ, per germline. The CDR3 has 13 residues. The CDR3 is CASSLEGEETQYF.

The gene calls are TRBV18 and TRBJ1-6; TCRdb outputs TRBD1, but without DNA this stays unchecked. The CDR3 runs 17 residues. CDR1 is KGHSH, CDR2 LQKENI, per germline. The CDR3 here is CASSSYAQRTNNSPLHF.